This T cell receptor beta chain was sequenced during a study of lymphopenia after photon versus proton radiotherapy. Study results and limitations: After the lymphocyte nadir, photon-treated repertoires showed oligoclonal expansion, especially of CD8+ Temra cells. Authors raise, but do not show, better survival with proton therapy. Photon-treated patients lost naive T cells and TCR diversity; proton-treated stayed stable.

Comment on this clone: No antigen is known for it.

Here immunoSEQ multiplex PCR was the method, and the copy in TCRdb shows in-frame clones only, minus some. The data hold 15,000 to 20,000 clones, with 84% observed a single time. Germline loops: CDR1 MDHEN, CDR2 SYDVKM. The CDR3 consists of 14 residues. After removal of 4 bases from V and 6 bases from J, the junction contained 6 bases not matched to a gene. The chain links TRBV28 to TRBJ2-7; 10 bases line up with TRBD2. This clonotype was obtained from a woman aged 45-60 years with pancreatic cancer. The sample here was peripheral blood, taken from a patient treated with photon-based radiotherapy. The CDR3 loop is CASSSPAGGPEQYF. Written as DNA, the CDR3 is TGTGCCAGCAGTTCGCCAGCGGGAGGGCCCGAGCAGTACTTC.